Below are 25 T cell receptor beta chains sequenced from a single sample in a study of pediatric ulcerative colitis. The assay was immunoSEQ multiplex PCR, and TCRdb's table has in-frame clones only and misses some. Of 30,000 or so clones in the sample, about 81% are singletons; the top ten hold 0.9% to 1.2%. One to two pinch biopsies were taken from the rectum during colonoscopy. Sequenced: gut tissue. The receptors were gathered from a boy aged 5-17 years with mild ulcerative colitis.

This clone was observed once. V gene TRBV10-2 combines with J gene TRBJ2-7, with TRBD1 matching 11 bases. CDR1 is WSHSY and CDR2 is SAAADI in the germline V gene. The CDR3 has 14 amino acids. The V gene end was trimmed by 6 bases and the J gene end by 4 bases; junction bases not matched to a gene: 5. Here the CDR3 DNA reads TGCGCCAGCAGCCCGGGGACAGGGGGTTACGAGCAGTACTTC. This translates into CASSPGTGGYEQYF.

The chain combines TRBV19 with TRBJ2-1, with D perhaps TRBD2 (6 bases). The V gene's germline CDR1 is LNHDA and CDR2 SQIVND (reference sequence). This CDR3 spans 14 amino acids. Trimming removed 6 bases at V and 7 bases at J, with 16 bases between. In DNA form, the CDR3 reads TGTGCCAGTAGACGACTAGGTGGGCAAAATGAGCAGTTCTTC. Amino acids: CASRRLGGQNEQFF.

The chain carries TRBV7-2 and TRBJ2-7, with a weak D call TRBD1 (5 bases). Germline V gives CDR1 SGHTA, CDR2 FQGNSA. The CDR3 has 13 amino acids. Deletions cut 5 bases from V and 4 bases from J, with 12 bases between. CDR3 sequence: CASSLGQLYEQYF. CDR3 in DNA: TGTGCCAGCAGCCTCGGACAACTATACGAGCAGTACTTC.

The chain is built from TRBV5-8 and TRBJ1-4; 7 bases map to TRBD1. The CDR3 spans 15 residues. V was pared by 4 bases and J by 4 bases, with 7 bases of the junction left unmatched. Germline V lookup: CDR1 SGHTS, CDR2 YDEGEE. The chain's CDR3 is CASSLGTAVNEKLFF. The CDR3 DNA reads TGTGCCAGCAGCCTTGGGACAGCAGTTAATGAAAAACTGTTTTTT.

By share, this clone ranks as medium-sized. CDR3 nucleotide sequence: TGTGCCAGCAGTCGAGACCTAATAAACTACGAGCAGTACTTC. Translated: CASSRDLINYEQYF. This chain connects TRBV27 to TRBJ2-7; D gene ambiguous. The CDR3 spans 14 residues. V shed 5 bases and J shed 3 bases, with 14 bases lying between them. Germline V gene lookup returns CDR1 MNHEY and CDR2 SMNVEV (reference sequence).

This rearrangement joins TRBV4-1 to TRBJ1-4; 10 positions agree with TRBD1. CDR3 length: 17 amino acids. The V gene end was trimmed by 7 bases and the J gene end by 4 bases; junction bases not matched to a gene: 12. The germline CDR1 and CDR2 sequences are MGHRA and YSYEKL. CDR3: CASTTGGLRPVNEKLFF. CDR3 in DNA: TGCGCCAGCACGACAGGGGGCCTGAGACCCGTTAATGAAAAACTGTTTTTT.

The chain is built from TRBV4-2 and TRBJ2-1, with a possible D match to TRBD2 (6 bases). Germline V CDR1 and CDR2: LGHNA, YNFKEQ. The V gene lost 4 bases and the J gene lost 10 bases, with 17 bases spanning the gap. The CDR3 runs 14 residues. The CDR3 nucleotides are TGTGCCAGCAGCCGCGCTTACCCCGGAGGGGAGCAGTTCTTC. It encodes CASSRAYPGGEQFF.

The count of this clone is one. V and J are TRBV14 and TRBJ1-6; D not resolved. CDR1 is SGHDN, CDR2 FVKESK, per germline. CDR3 length equals 16 residues. Trimming pared 4 bases from V and 4 bases from J, leaving 14 bases between. The CDR3 DNA follows: TGTGCCAGCAGCCGGACCGCCAGCATATATAATTCACCCCTCCACTTT. Translation: CASSRTASIYNSPLHF.

The rearrangement joins TRBV18 to TRBJ1-4; TRBD1 might be the D (5 bases). Germline values: CDR1 KGHSH, CDR2 LQKENI. CDR3 length: 13 residues. Deletions cut 6 bases from V and 4 bases from J, with 9 bases between. As DNA, the CDR3 is TGTGCCAGCTCTGGGACCCTTAATGAAAAACTGTTTTTT. Translating it yields CASSGTLNEKLFF.

The chain is built from TRBV30 and TRBJ2-2, with no clear D. Trimming shortened V by 1 base and J by 3 bases, and 0 bases separated the two germline ends. The germline V gene encodes CDR1 GTSNPN and CDR2 SVGIG (reference sequence). The CDR3 extends over 11 amino acids. This chain's CDR3 is CAWSDTGELFF. The CDR3 DNA follows: TGTGCCTGGAGTGACACCGGGGAGCTGTTTTTT.

The rearrangement uses TRBV15 and TRBJ2-1; 9 bases align to TRBD2. Trimming at V came to 3 bases and at J to 0 bases, leaving 9 bases not matched to a gene. CDR3 length: 18 residues. Germline-derived CDR1 and CDR2 are LNHNV and YYDKDF (reference sequence). The DNA for the CDR3 is TGTGCCACCAGCAGGGGTAGCGGGGGCTCAAGCTCCTACAATGAGCAGTTCTTC. As protein: CATSRGSGGSSSYNEQFF. Looking up the rest from reference TRBV15 and TRBJ2-1 gives the full variable domain: DAMVIQNPRYQVTQFGKPVTLSCSQTLNHNVMYWYQQKSSQAPKLLFHYYDKDFNNEADTPDNFQSRRPNTSFCFLDIRSPGLGDTAMYLCATSRGSGGSSSYNEQFFGPGTRLTVL.

The gene calls are TRBV15 and TRBJ1-2; 9 bases are a match to TRBD1. The length of the CDR3 is 14 residues. V dropped 2 bases and J dropped 6; count of bases not matched to a gene: 4. The V gene's germline CDR1 is LNHNV and CDR2 YYDKDF (reference sequence). In nucleotides, the CDR3 is TGTGCCACCAGCAGACGGACAGGGGCGAATGGCTACACCTTC. This encodes CATSRRTGANGYTF.

The rearrangement uses TRBV11-2 and TRBJ2-7; 7 bases align to TRBD1. The CDR3 has 16 residues. Germline V lookup: CDR1 SGHAT, CDR2 FQNNGV. The junction had 10 bases not matched to a gene; V was cut back by 3 bases and J by 2 bases. CDR3 loop: CASSLGARTGTYEQYF. The CDR3 DNA sequence: TGTGCCAGCAGCTTGGGGGCTAGGACAGGAACCTACGAGCAGTACTTC.

The chain combines TRBV2 with TRBJ2-7; D remains ambiguous. CDR1 and CDR2 (germline): SNHLY, FYNNEI. The CDR3 spans 11 residues. Trimming removed 8 bases at V and 3 bases at J, with 8 bases between. CDR3 protein: CASYSIYEQYF. DNA of the CDR3: TGTGCCAGCTATAGCATCTACGAGCAGTACTTC.

This clone was seen only a few times. V is TRBV4-2 and J is TRBJ1-6; unclear D gene. Trimming took 0 bases from V and 9 from J, leaving 12 bases between them. This CDR3 has 15 amino acids. The V gene's germline CDR1 is LGHNA and CDR2 YNFKEQ. In DNA, the CDR3 is TGTGCCAGCAGCCAAGATCACGAGGGTATTTCACCCCTCCACTTT. This gives the protein CASSQDHEGISPLHF.

The rearrangement uses TRBV30 and TRBJ2-3; tentatively, D is TRBD2 (7 bases). Germline V lookup: CDR1 GTSNPN, CDR2 SVGIG (reference sequence). CDR3 size: 14 residues. V was pared by 3 bases and J by 4 bases, with 14 bases between. The CDR3 loop is CAWRKGGRADTQYF. CDR3 bases: TGTGCCTGGAGAAAGGGGGGGAGAGCAGATACGCAGTATTTT.

This clone was recorded a few times. This rearrangement joins TRBV4-2 to TRBJ1-1; D gene uncertain. The germline V gene has CDR1 LGHNA and CDR2 YNFKEQ. Trimming left V 0 bases short and J 2 bases short, with 10 bases between. The CDR3 contains 15 residues. CDR3 protein: CASSQDSGDNTEAFF. The CDR3 coding sequence is TGTGCCAGCAGCCAAGATTCAGGAGACAACACTGAAGCTTTCTTT.

This clone was counted only a few times. This sequence joins TRBV29-1 and TRBJ1-1; tentatively, D is TRBD1 (5 bases). V was trimmed by 7 bases and J by 0 bases, leaving 15 bases between them. The CDR3 totals 14 residues. Germline V gene lookup returns CDR1 SQVTM and CDR2 ANQGSEA. CDR3: CSAQTGHLNTEAFF. The CDR3 nucleotides are TGCAGCGCCCAGACTGGACACCTGAACACTGAAGCTTTCTTT.

The genes are TRBV4-1 and TRBJ2-1, with TRBD1 as a possible D gene (5 bases). This CDR3 has 16 residues. With 0 bases removed from V and 5 bases from J, the gap between germline ends came to 14 bases. Looked up from germline, CDR1 is MGHRA and CDR2 is YSYEKL. The CDR3 region is CASSQEGAPLDNEQFF. CDR3 in DNA: TGCGCCAGCAGCCAAGAAGGGGCGCCTCTGGACAATGAGCAGTTCTTC.

The V call is TRBV29-1, the J call TRBJ1-2, with 8 bases matching TRBD1. The V segment lost 7 bases and the J segment 8 bases; nucleotides outside the gene matches: 9. The CDR3 is 12 amino acids. Germline V gives CDR1 SQVTM, CDR2 ANQGSEA. This chain's CDR3 is CSGWQGAAGYTF. CDR3 nucleotide sequence: TGCAGCGGGTGGCAGGGGGCTGCGGGCTACACCTTC.

The chain recombines TRBV11-3 with TRBJ1-2; D perhaps matches TRBD1 (6 bases). V dropped 5 bases and J dropped 3 bases, with 16 bases sitting between them. The CDR3 totals 15 residues. Per the germline V gene, CDR1 is SGHNT and CDR2 is YENEEA. CDR3 bases: TGTGCCAGCAGCCCCCAGGGGAATTTCGACTATGGCTACACCTTC. It translates to CASSPQGNFDYGYTF. The whole variable domain, remainder taken from reference TRBV11-3 and TRBJ1-2, is EAGVVQSPRYKIIEKKQPVAFWCNPISGHNTLYWYLQNLGQGPELLIRYENEEAVDDSQLPKDRFSAERLKGVDSTLKIQPAELGDSAVYLCASSPQGNFDYGYTFGSGTRLTVV.

This sequence joins TRBV25-1 and TRBJ1-2; 7 bases match TRBD1. Germline V lookup: CDR1 MGHDK, CDR2 SYGVNS. J was trimmed by 4 bases and V by 4 bases; bases with no gene match: 15. The CDR3 totals 17 residues. The CDR3 nucleotides read TGTGCCAGCAGTGGACCAAGACAGGGAAGGTTTGGCTATGGCTACACCTTC. It codes for CASSGPRQGRFGYGYTF.

The chain uses TRBV6-1 and TRBJ1-4; 10 bases match TRBD1. CDR3 length: 14 amino acids. V gave up 3 bases and J gave up 7 bases; unmatched junction bases: 2. Germline assignment: CDR1 MNHNS and CDR2 SASEGT. The CDR3 region has the DNA TGTGCCAGCAGTGACGACAGGGGGCTTGAAAAACTGTTTTTT. This gives the protein CASSDDRGLEKLFF.

The rearrangement joins TRBV29-1 to TRBJ2-5, with D possibly TRBD1 on 7 matching bases. The CDR3 runs 14 residues. Trimming left V 7 bases short and J 2 bases short, with 17 bases between. Germline V CDR1 and CDR2: SQVTM, ANQGSEA. The CDR3 coding sequence is TGCAGCGGATTCGACAGGGAGGAACAAGAGACCCAGTACTTC. Protein: CSGFDREEQETQYF.

V and J are TRBV10-2 and TRBJ1-2; tentatively, D is TRBD1 (5 bases). The CDR3 runs to 19 residues. V dropped 2 bases and J dropped 2 bases, with 24 bases sitting between them. Germline CDR1 and CDR2: WSHSY and SAAADI. DNA for the CDR3: TGCGCCAGCAGTGAGCGCGAGTTCAAGGCCGGGACTCTGAACTATGGCTACACCTTC. Protein product: CASSEREFKAGTLNYGYTF.